The sequence of this TCR beta chain was determined in a study of T cell changes during pregnancy in multiple sclerosis. Germline V lookup: CDR1 MDHEN, CDR2 SYDVKM. V was cut by 5 bases and J by 6 bases, with 14 bases left in between. CDR3 length equals 14 residues. Sequencing was performed with immunoSEQ multiplex PCR; in TCRdb, only in-frame clones are kept and a portion is missing. The table includes under 50,000 clones, around 95% detected once. The V gene is TRBV28, the J gene TRBJ2-1; D perhaps matches TRBD2 (5 bases). This TCR was recovered from a female donor with multiple sclerosis, enrolled in a pregnancy study. The input for sequencing was CD8+ T cells from peripheral blood mononuclear cells, taken in the first trimester of pregnancy. The CDR3 spells CASSRPGSGNEQFF. Here the CDR3 DNA reads TGTGCCAGCAGTCGTCCGGGATCGGGCAATGAGCAGTTCTTC. The variable domain in full, completed from reference TRBV28 and TRBJ2-1, reads DVKVTQSSRYLVKRTGEKVFLECVQDMDHENMFWYRQDPGLGLRLIYFSYDVKMKEKGDIPEGYSVSREKKERFSLILESASTNQTSMYLCASSRPGSGNEQFFGPGTRLTVL.